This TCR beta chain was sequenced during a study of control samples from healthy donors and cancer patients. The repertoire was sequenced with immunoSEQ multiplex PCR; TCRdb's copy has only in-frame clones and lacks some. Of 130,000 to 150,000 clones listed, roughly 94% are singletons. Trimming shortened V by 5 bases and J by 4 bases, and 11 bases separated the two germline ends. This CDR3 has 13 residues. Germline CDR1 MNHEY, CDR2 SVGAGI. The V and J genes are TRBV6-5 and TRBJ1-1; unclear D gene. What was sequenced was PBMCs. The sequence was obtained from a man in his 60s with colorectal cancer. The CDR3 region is CASSRDTGTEAFF. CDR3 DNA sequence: TGTGCCAGCAGTCGCGACACGGGCACTGAAGCTTTCTTT.